What follows describes a single T cell receptor beta chain. Its specificity is not known. These data come from a study of cytomegalovirus exposure and HLA in healthy donors. Study-wide findings and caveats: Analysis was carried out at a later point, and it linked a missense DCLRE1C variant to TCR beta V- and J-gene trimming. Later analysis indicated greater clonal expansion among HLA-associated TCR beta chains than among equally common other chains.

CDR3 size: 16 residues. Per germline, CDR1 SNHLY and CDR2 FYNNEI. V was clipped by 1 base and J by 9 bases; unmatched bases: 9. PCR primers comprised 60 Vbeta and 13 Jbeta primers. TCRdb keeps only in-frame clones here, not all; method: immunoSEQ multiplex PCR. The sample lists roughly 120,000 clones, about 80% seen once, with approximately 1% in the top ten. Each donor's status was that of a healthy bone marrow donor. This TCR came from a human donor in good health. Input material: PBMCs. This sequence joins TRBV2 and TRBJ1-6, with 7 positions matching TRBD1. The CDR3 DNA follows: TGTGCCAGCAGTGAAGTTAGGGGGCCTCCGACTTCACCCCTCCACTTT. Amino acid sequence: CASSEVRGPPTSPLHF.